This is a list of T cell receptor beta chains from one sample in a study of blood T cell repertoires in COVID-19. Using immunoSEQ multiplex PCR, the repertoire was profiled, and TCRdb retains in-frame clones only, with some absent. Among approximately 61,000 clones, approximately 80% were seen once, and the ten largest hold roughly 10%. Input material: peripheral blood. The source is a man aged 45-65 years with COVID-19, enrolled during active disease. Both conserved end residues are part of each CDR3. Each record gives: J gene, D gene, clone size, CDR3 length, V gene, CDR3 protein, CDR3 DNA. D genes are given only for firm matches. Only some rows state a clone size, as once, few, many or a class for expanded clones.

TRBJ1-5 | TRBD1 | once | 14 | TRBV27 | CASSYGQGNQPQHF | TGTGCCAGCAGTTATGGACAGGGTAATCAGCCCCAGCATTTT
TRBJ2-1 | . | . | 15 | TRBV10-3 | CAISESNGSGNEQFF | TGTGCCATCAGTGAGTCGAACGGGAGTGGTAATGAGCAGTTCTTC
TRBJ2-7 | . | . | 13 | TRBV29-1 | CSVAQGYAYEQYF | TGCAGCGTGGCACAGGGTTATGCCTACGAGCAGTACTTC
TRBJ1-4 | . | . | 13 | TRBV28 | CASSLRSSEKLFF | TGTGCCAGCAGTTTACGCAGTTCTGAAAAACTGTTTTTT
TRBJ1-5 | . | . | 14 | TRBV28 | CASSQGYSNQPQHF | TGTGCCAGCAGCCAGGGTTATAGCAATCAGCCCCAGCATTTT
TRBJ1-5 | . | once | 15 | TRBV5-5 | CASSPGGNGNQPQHF | TGTGCCAGCAGCCCGGGGGGCAACGGCAATCAGCCCCAGCATTTT
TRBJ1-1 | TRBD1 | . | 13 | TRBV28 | CASSSPGTAEAFF | TGTGCCAGCAGTTCACCGGGGACAGCGGAAGCTTTCTTT
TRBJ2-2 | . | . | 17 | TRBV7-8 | CASSSPETVPETGELFF | TGTGCCAGCAGCTCCCCGGAAACCGTCCCGGAGACCGGGGAGCTGTTTTTT
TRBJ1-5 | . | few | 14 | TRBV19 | CASSMKGVGQPQHF | TGTGCCAGTAGTATGAAAGGGGTGGGTCAGCCCCAGCATTTT
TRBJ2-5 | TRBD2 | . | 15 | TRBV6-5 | CASSQLAGDGETQYF | TGTGCCAGCAGTCAACTAGCGGGAGATGGGGAGACCCAGTACTTC
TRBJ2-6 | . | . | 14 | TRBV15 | CATRSGMGANVLTF | TGTGCCACCAGGTCGGGGATGGGGGCCAACGTCCTGACTTTC
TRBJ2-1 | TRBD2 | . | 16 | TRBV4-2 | CASSHIRGGRAGEQFF | TGTGCCAGCAGCCACATTCGTGGCGGGAGGGCCGGTGAGCAGTTCTTC
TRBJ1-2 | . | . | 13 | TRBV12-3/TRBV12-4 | CASSLRGTDGYTF | TGTGCCAGCAGTCTCAGGGGAACTGATGGCTACACCTTC
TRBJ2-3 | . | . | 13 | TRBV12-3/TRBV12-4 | CASSRDSTDTQYF | TGTGCCAGCAGTCGGGACTCCACAGATACGCAGTATTTT
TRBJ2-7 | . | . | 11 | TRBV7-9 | CASSANHEQYF | TGTGCCAGCAGCGCTAACCACGAGCAGTACTTC